The clone carrying this T cell receptor (beta chain) was detected many times. This sample is part of a study of CD8 T cells in ankylosing spondylitis. TCRdb analysed the 5' RACE reads with MiXCR anew, one entry per CDR3 protein. This repertoire shows about 250,000 distinct CDR3 sequences, around 25% found once; its top ten account for roughly 0.67%. This sequence was found in a male donor with ankylosing spondylitis or in good health (not recorded which). Input material: blood, either unsorted or a sorted T cell fraction (not recorded which).

For the CDR3, the DNA is TGTGCCAGCTCACCCCAGGTGGGCACTGAAGCTTTCTTT. Amino acids: CASSPQVGTEAFF. V and J are TRBV18 and TRBJ1-1; D not resolved. V was shortened by 3 bases and J by 4 bases, with 9 bases between the two germline ends. Germline CDR1 reads KGHSH; CDR2 reads LQKENI. This CDR3 has 13 amino acids.